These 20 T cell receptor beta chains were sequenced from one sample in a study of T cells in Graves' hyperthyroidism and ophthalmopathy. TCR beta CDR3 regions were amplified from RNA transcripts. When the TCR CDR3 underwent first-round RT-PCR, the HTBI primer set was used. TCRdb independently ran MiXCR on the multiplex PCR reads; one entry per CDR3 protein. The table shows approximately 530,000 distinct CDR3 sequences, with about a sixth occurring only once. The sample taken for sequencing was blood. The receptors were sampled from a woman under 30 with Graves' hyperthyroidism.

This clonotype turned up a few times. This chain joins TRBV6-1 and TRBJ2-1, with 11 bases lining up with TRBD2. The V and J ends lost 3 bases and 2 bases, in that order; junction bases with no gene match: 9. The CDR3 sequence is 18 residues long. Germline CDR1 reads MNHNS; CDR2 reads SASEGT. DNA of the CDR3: TGTGCCAGCAGTGACCCGGGACTAGCGGTTCTCCCCTACAATGAGCAGTTCTTC. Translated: CASSDPGLAVLPYNEQFF.

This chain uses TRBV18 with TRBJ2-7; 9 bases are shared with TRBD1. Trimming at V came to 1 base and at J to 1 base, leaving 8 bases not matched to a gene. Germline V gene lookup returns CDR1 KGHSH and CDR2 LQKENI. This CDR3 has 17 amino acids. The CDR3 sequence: CASSPRPGQGGSYEQYF. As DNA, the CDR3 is TGTGCCAGCTCACCACGACCGGGACAGGGAGGGTCCTACGAGCAGTACTTC.

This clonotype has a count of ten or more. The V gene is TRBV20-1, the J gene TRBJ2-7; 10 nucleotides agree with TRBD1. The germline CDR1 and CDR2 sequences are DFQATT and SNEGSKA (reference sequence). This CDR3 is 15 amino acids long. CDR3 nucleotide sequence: TGCATTGTAGAGGGGGGACAGGGGTTGTTAGGCGAGCAGTACTTC. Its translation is CIVEGGQGLLGEQYF.

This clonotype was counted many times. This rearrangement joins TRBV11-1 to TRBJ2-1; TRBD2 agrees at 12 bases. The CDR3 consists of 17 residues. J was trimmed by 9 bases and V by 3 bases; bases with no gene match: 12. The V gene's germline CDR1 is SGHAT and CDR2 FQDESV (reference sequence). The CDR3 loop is CASSLKVASGRAVEQFF. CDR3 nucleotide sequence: TGTGCCAGCAGCTTGAAGGTCGCTAGCGGGAGGGCTGTTGAGCAGTTCTTC.

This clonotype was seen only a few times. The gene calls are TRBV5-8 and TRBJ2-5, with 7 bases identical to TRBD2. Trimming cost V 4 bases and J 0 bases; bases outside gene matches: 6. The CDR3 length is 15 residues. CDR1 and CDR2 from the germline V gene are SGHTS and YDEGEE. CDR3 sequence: CASSGGLLNQETQYF. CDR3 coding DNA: TGTGCCAGCAGCGGGGGACTATTAAACCAAGAGACCCAGTACTTC.

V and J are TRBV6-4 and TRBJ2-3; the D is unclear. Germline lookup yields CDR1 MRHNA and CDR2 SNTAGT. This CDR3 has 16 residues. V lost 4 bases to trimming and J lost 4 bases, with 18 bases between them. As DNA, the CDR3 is TGTGCCAGCAGTGGGGAAGTAGGACCGGGCGCAGATACGCAGTATTTT. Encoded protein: CASSGEVGPGADTQYF.

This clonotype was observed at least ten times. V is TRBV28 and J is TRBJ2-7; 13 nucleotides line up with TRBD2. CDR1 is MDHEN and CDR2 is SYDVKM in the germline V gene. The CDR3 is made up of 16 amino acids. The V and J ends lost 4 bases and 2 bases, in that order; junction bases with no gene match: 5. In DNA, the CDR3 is TGTGCCAGCAGTTCGACCGGACTAGCGGGGGCCTACGAGCAGTACTTC. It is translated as CASSSTGLAGAYEQYF.

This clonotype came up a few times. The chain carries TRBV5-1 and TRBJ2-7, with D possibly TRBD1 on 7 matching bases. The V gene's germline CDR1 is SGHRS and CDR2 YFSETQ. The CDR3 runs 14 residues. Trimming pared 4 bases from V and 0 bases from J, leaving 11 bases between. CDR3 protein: CASSAGQHSYEQYF. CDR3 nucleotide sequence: TGCGCCAGCAGCGCGGGACAGCACTCCTACGAGCAGTACTTC.

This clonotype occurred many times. The CDR3 spells CASSPGLGTDTQYF. CDR3 in DNA: TGCGCCAGCAGCCCCGGGCTCGGCACAGATACGCAGTATTTT. The chain is built from TRBV4-3 and TRBJ2-3; no clear D gene. With 4 bases removed from V and 1 base from J, the gap between germline ends came to 9 bases. The CDR3 is made up of 14 amino acids. Per the germline V gene, CDR1 is LGHNA and CDR2 is YSLEER.

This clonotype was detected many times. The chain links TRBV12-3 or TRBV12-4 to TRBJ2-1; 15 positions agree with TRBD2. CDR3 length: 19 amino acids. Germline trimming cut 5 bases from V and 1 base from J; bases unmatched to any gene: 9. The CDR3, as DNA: TGTGCCAGCAGTGGAGGACTAGCGGGGGGGCCGGGGTCCTACAATGAGCAGTTCTTC. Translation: CASSGGLAGGPGSYNEQFF.

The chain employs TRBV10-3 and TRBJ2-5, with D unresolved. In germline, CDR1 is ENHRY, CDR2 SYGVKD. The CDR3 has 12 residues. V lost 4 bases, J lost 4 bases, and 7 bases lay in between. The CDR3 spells CAISVAGETQYF. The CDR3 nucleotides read TGTGCCATCAGTGTGGCTGGAGAGACCCAGTACTTC.

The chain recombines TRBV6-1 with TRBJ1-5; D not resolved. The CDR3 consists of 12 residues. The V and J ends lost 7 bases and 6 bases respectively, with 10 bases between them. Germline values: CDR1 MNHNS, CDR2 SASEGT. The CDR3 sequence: CASTLAGQPQHF. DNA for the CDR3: TGTGCCAGCACCCTGGCTGGTCAGCCCCAGCATTTT.

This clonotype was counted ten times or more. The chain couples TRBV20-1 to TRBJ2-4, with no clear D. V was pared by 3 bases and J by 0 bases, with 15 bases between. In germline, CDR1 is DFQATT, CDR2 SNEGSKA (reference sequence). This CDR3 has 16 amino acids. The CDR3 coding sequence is TGCAGTGCTAGCTGGCTTCAGGCCTTAGCCAAAAACATTCAGTACTTC. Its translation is CSASWLQALAKNIQYF.

The CDR3 sequence: CASSGRDLEGYTF. The CDR3 coding sequence is TGTGCCAGCAGTGGGAGGGACCTGGAGGGCTACACCTTC. This chain links TRBV25-1 with TRBJ1-2, with a weak D call TRBD1 (5 bases). The V gene's germline CDR1 is MGHDK and CDR2 SYGVNS. The V gene lost 4 bases and the J gene lost 8 bases, with 14 bases spanning the gap. This CDR3 contains 13 residues.

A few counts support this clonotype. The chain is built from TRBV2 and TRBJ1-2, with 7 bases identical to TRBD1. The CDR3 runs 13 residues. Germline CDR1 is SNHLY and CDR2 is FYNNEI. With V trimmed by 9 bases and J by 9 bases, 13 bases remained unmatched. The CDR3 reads CASFGKQGRSYTF. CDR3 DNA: TGTGCCAGTTTTGGGAAACAGGGGAGAAGCTACACCTTC. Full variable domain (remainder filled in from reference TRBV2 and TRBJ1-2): EPEVTQTPSHQVTQMGQEVILRCVPISNHLYFYWYRQILGQKVEFLVSFYNNEISEKSEIFDDQFSVERPDGSNFTLKIRSTKLEDSAMYFCASFGKQGRSYTFGSGTRLTVV.

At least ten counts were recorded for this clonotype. The CDR3 DNA is TGTGCCAGCAGCTGGGGGTCGCAGCTGAGCTCCTACGAGCAGTACTTC. It specifies CASSWGSQLSSYEQYF. V is TRBV7-9 and J is TRBJ2-7; the D gene could be TRBD1 or TRBD2 (5 bases each). With 4 bases removed from V and 0 bases from J, the gap between germline ends came to 16 bases. The germline V gene has CDR1 SEHNR and CDR2 FQNEAQ (reference sequence). The CDR3 contains 16 residues.

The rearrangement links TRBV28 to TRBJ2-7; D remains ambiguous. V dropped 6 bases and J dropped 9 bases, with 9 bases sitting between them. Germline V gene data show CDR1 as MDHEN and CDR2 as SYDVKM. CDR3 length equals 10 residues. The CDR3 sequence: CASRGSLQYF. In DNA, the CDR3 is TGTGCCAGCAGGGGTTCCCTGCAGTACTTC.

In DNA, the CDR3 is TGTGCCAGTAGTATAAAGGCCACGGGACGGACTGAAGCTTTCTTT. Translated, it gives CASSIKATGRTEAFF. The chain carries TRBV19 and TRBJ1-1; maybe TRBD1 (5 bases). Germline loops: CDR1 LNHDA, CDR2 SQIVND (reference sequence). Trimming cost V 2 bases and J 5 bases, with 15 bases left between them. There are 15 residues in the CDR3.

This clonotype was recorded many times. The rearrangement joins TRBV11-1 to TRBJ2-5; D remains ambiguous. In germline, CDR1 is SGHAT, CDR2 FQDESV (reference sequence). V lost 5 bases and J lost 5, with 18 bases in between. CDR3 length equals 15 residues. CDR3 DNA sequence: TGTGCCAGCAGCCCGAGAGACCAGACCCAGGAGACCCAGTACTTC. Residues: CASSPRDQTQETQYF.

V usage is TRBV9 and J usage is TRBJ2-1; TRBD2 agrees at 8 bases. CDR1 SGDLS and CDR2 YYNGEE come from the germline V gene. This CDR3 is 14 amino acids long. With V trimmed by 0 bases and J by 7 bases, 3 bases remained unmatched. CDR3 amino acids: CASSVVSGANEQFF. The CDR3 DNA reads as TGTGCCAGCAGCGTAGTTAGCGGGGCGAATGAGCAGTTCTTC. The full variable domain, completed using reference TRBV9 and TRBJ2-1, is DSGVTQTPKHLITATGQRVTLRCSPRSGDLSVYWYQQSLDQGLQFLIQYYNGEERAKGNILERFSAQQFPDLHSELNLSSLELGDSALYFCASSVVSGANEQFFGPGTRLTVL.